This T cell receptor beta chain was captured by sequencing in a study of CD8+ T cells in alopecia areata. This clone was detected a few times. This CDR3 is built from 15 residues. The V and J ends lost 11 bases and 8 bases, in that order; junction bases with no gene match: 16. Germline lookup yields CDR1 LNHDA and CDR2 SQIVND (reference sequence). Following extraction, RNA underwent reverse transcription to cDNA, which served as the sequencing template. Clones were sequenced by immunoSEQ multiplex PCR, and TCRdb holds only the in-frame ones, with some missing. This table holds approximately 89,000 clones, 35% to 50% found once.

The chain employs TRBV19 and TRBJ2-1; 9 nucleotides agree with TRBD2. This receptor was obtained from a human donor with alopecia areata. Source material: CD4+ T cells sorted from blood. The CDR3: CAVRPRAGGDHEQFF. As DNA, the CDR3 is TGTGCCGTAAGACCCCGAGCGGGAGGCGACCATGAGCAGTTCTTC. Combining the CDR3 with reference TRBV19 and TRBJ2-1 gives the whole variable domain DGGITQSPKYLFRKEGQNVTLSCEQNLNHDAMYWYRQDPGQGLRLIYYSQIVNDFQKGDIAEGYSVSREKKESFPLTVTSAQKNPTAFYLCAVRPRAGGDHEQFFGPGTRLTVL.